The 11 T cell receptor beta chains listed next were all sequenced from one sample in a study of cytomegalovirus exposure and HLA in healthy donors. Libraries were prepared by immunoSEQ multiplex PCR; TCRdb keeps only in-frame clonotypes and omits some of them. The table shows 200,000 to 250,000 clones, with roughly 83% occurring only once. Sequencing input: PBMCs. These receptors all come from a woman in her twenties or thirties in good health and CMV-seropositive.

For this clone: The same CDR3 can be traced to other DNA sequences in this sample. The DNA for the CDR3 is TGCGCCAGCAGCCAAGAAGGCCCTAGCGGGAGCTACGAGCAGTACTTC. It specifies CASSQEGPSGSYEQYF. The V gene is TRBV4-1, the J gene TRBJ2-7; 10 nucleotides match TRBD2. The CDR3 is 16 amino acids. Germline CDR1 and CDR2: MGHRA and YSYEKL. Unmatched junction bases numbered 5, after V lost 0 bases and J lost 3 bases.

The chain is built from TRBV5-1 and TRBJ2-1, with D perhaps assigned TRBD1 or TRBD2 (5 bases each). Trimming took 3 bases from V and 7 from J, leaving 17 bases between them. From germline, CDR1 is SGHRS and CDR2 YFSETQ. The CDR3 totals 15 residues. In nucleotides, the CDR3 is TGCGCCAGCAGCTCGACGGCCATGGGGGTAAATGAGCAGTTCTTC. It yields the protein CASSSTAMGVNEQFF.

This clone has a single count. The chain uses TRBV12-5 and TRBJ2-1, with a weak D call TRBD1 (6 bases). CDR1 LGHNT and CDR2 FRNRAP come from the germline V gene. The CDR3 loop spans 12 amino acids. Deletions cut 7 bases from V and 14 bases from J, with 18 bases between. CDR3 DNA: TGTGCTAGTGTGGGAAAAACAGGGAAGGAGTTCTTC. Its translation: CASVGKTGKEFF. The whole variable domain, remainder taken from reference TRBV12-5 and TRBJ2-1, is DARVTQTPRHKVTEMGQEVTMRCQPILGHNTVFWYRQTMMQGLELLAYFRNRAPLDDSGMPKDRFSAEMPDATLATLKIQPSEPRDSAVYFCASVGKTGKEFFGPGTRLTVL.

As DNA, the CDR3 is TGTGCCAGCAGCTTAGATAATGGTCTAGGGGGAGGGAATCCCCACAATGAGCAGTTCTTC. It encodes CASSLDNGLGGGNPHNEQFF. V is TRBV11-3 and J is TRBJ2-1; possibly TRBD2 for D (7 bases). The CDR3 is 20 residues long. Trimming left V 0 bases short and J 5 bases short, with 26 bases between. CDR1 SGHNT and CDR2 YENEEA come from the germline V gene.

The rearrangement links TRBV29-1 to TRBJ2-7; no definite D call. Germline V CDR1 and CDR2: SQVTM, ANQGSEA. V was shortened by 4 bases and J by 6 bases, with 16 bases between the two germline ends. This CDR3 has 13 residues. The CDR3 DNA is TGCAGCGTTGGTGGCCTCCAAGGGCCCGAGCAGTACTTC. As protein: CSVGGLQGPEQYF.

This clone was counted at least ten times. The chain combines TRBV7-6 with TRBJ2-1; TRBD1 is a possible D gene (7 bases). The CDR3 contains 16 residues. V was trimmed by 1 base and J by 5 bases, leaving 15 bases between them. Germline V gives CDR1 SGHVS, CDR2 FNYEAQ. CDR3 sequence: CASSLGDPRGDNEQFF. The DNA for the CDR3 is TGTGCCAGCAGCTTAGGGGACCCCAGGGGGGACAATGAGCAGTTCTTC.

The chain recombines TRBV25-1 with TRBJ1-1; D is undetermined. The CDR3 is 14 residues long. Trimming removed 4 bases from V and 3 bases from J, with 12 bases in between. Germline CDR1 and CDR2: MGHDK and SYGVNS. The CDR3 region is CASSAGWGDTEAFF. The CDR3 DNA is TGTGCCAGCAGTGCCGGATGGGGAGACACTGAAGCTTTCTTT.

The CDR3 here is CASSLLAEGDTQYF. The CDR3 bases are TGTGCCAGCAGTTTACTAGCGGAAGGAGATACGCAGTATTTT. The rearrangement joins TRBV6-1 to TRBJ2-3, with TRBD2 matching 8 bases. CDR1 is MNHNS and CDR2 is SASEGT in the germline V gene. The J segment lost 5 bases and the V segment lost 5 bases, leaving 6 bases of the junction unmatched. The CDR3 is 14 residues long.

V usage is TRBV30 and J usage is TRBJ1-4; D perhaps matches TRBD1 (5 bases). The CDR3 has 13 amino acids. Germline assignment: CDR1 GTSNPN and CDR2 SVGIG (reference sequence). Trimming pared 1 base from V and 7 bases from J, leaving 10 bases between. The CDR3 here is CAWSGGFGEKLFF. The CDR3 DNA reads as TGTGCCTGGAGTGGGGGCTTTGGTGAAAAACTGTTTTTT. Filled out from reference TRBV30 and TRBJ1-4, the complete variable domain reads SQTIHQWPATLVQPVGSPLSLECTVEGTSNPNLYWYRQAAGRGLQLLFYSVGIGQISSEVPQNLSASRPQDRQFILSSKKLLLSDSGFYLCAWSGGFGEKLFFGSGTQLSVL.

This sequence joins TRBV7-9 and TRBJ1-1, with D perhaps TRBD1 (5 bases). CDR1 is SEHNR, CDR2 FQNEAQ, per germline (reference sequence). The CDR3 runs to 14 residues. Trimming left V 4 bases short and J 4 bases short, with 13 bases between. DNA of the CDR3: TGTGCCAGCAGCTCCTCACGGGGGTCCACTGAAGCTTTCTTT. Its protein product is CASSSSRGSTEAFF.

V and J are TRBV18 and TRBJ1-4; D call uncertain. V lost 2 bases and J lost 0, with 13 bases in between. This CDR3 is 17 amino acids long. The germline V gene has CDR1 KGHSH and CDR2 LQKENI. The CDR3 nucleotides read TGTGCCAGCTCACCAATAGGGCCGAGTGCAACTAATGAAAAACTGTTTTTT. It encodes CASSPIGPSATNEKLFF.